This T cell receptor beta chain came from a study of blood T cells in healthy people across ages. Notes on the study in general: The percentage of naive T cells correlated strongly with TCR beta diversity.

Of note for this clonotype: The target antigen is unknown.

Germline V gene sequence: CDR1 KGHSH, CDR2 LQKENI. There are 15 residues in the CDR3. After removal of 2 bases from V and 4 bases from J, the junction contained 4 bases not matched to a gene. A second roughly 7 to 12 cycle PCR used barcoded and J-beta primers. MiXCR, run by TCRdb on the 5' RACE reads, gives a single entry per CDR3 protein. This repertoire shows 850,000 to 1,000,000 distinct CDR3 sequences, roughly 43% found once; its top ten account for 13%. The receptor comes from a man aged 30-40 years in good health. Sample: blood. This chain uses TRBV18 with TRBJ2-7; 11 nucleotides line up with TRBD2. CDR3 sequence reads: CASSPTTSGVYEQYF. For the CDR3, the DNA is TGTGCCAGCTCACCAACGACTAGCGGGGTTTACGAGCAGTACTTC.